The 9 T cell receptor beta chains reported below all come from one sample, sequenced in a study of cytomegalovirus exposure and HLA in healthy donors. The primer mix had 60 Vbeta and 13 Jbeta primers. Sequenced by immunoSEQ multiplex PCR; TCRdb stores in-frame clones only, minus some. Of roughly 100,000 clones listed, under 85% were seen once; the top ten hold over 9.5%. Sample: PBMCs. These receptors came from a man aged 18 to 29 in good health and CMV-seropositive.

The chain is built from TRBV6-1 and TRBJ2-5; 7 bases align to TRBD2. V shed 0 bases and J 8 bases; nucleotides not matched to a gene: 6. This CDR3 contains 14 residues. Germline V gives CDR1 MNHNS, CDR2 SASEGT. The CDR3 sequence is CASSEAVGGPTQYF. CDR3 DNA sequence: TGTGCCAGCAGTGAAGCGGTGGGAGGGCCCACCCAGTACTTC.

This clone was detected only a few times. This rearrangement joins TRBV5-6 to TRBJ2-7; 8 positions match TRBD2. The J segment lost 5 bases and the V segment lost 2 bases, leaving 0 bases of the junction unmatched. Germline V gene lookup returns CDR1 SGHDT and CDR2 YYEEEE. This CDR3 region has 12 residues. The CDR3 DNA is TGTGCCAGCAGCTTCGGGGGGGACGAGCAGTACTTC. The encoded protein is CASSFGGDEQYF.

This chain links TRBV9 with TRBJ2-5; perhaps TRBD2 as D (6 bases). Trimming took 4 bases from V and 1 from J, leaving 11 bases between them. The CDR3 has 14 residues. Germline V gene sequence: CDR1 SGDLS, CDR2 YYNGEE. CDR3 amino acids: CASSPPGVQETQYF. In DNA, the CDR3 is TGTGCCAGCAGCCCTCCGGGGGTCCAAGAGACCCAGTACTTC.

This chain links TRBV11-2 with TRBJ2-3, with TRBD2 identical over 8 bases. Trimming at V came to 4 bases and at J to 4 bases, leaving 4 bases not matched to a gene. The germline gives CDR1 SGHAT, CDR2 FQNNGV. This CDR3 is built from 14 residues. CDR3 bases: TGTGCCAGCAGCTCCAGCGGGGGCGCAGATACGCAGTATTTT. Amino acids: CASSSSGGADTQYF.

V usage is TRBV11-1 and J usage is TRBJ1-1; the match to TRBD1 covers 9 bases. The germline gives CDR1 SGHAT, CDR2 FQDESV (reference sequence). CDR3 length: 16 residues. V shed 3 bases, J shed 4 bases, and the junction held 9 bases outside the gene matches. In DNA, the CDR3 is TGTGCCAGCAGCTTTGACGGACAGGGGTGGGCCACTGAAGCTTTCTTT. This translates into CASSFDGQGWATEAFF.

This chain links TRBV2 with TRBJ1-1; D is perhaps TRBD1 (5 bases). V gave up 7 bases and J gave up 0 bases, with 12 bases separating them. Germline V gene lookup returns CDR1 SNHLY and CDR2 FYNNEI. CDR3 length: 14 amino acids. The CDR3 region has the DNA TGTGCCAGCACCCCGGGACTTTTGAACACTGAAGCTTTCTTT. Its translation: CASTPGLLNTEAFF.

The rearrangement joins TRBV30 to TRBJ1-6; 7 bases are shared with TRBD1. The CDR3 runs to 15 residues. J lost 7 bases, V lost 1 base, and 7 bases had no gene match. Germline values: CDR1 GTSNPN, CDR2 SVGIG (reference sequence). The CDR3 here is CAWSAEDRPNSPLHF. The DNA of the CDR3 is TGTGCCTGGAGTGCTGAGGACAGGCCGAATTCACCCCTCCACTTT.

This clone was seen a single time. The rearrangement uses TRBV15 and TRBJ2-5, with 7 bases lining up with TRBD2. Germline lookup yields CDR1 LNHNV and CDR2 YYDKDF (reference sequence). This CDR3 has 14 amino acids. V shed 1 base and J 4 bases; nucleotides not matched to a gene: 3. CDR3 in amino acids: CATSRVASGETQYF. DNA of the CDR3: TGTGCCACCAGCAGAGTCGCTAGCGGAGAGACCCAGTACTTC.

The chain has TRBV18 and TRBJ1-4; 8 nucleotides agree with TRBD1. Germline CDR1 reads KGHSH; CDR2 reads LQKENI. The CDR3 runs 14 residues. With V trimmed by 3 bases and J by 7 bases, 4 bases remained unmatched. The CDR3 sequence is CASSPGTGGEKLFF. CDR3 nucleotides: TGTGCCAGCTCACCCGGGACAGGAGGTGAAAAACTGTTTTTT.